This TCR beta chain appears in the sequencing data of a study of spatial heterogeneity in lung cancer (dated by TCRdb to between 2018 and 2021). Regarding the research as a whole: The donors were 70 or so patients from the lung TRACERx cohort who had early-stage, untreated non-small cell lung cancer. Follow-up PBMC samples were sequenced whenever the samples were available, and the median time to follow-up was around 2 years after resection. Beta-chain transcripts were consistently detected in greater numbers than alpha-chain transcripts, which likely reflects a higher abundance of beta-chain transcripts. In the raw uncorrected reads, each unique combination of TCR and UMI appeared more than ten times on average. In non-small cell lung cancer, the study quantitatively compared TCR alpha and beta repertoires across several tumor regions, matched nontumor lung, and blood. TCR repertoire features were related to nonsynonymous mutation counts determined by whole-exome sequencing of tumor tissue. At surgery, 220 tumor regions, 63 to 70 matched nontumor lung samples and 56 PBMC samples were TCR-sequenced for both alpha and beta chains.

Here is what the overall study found, with its caveats: Additional single-cell paired TCR alpha and beta sequencing was considered necessary to confirm, at a functional level, the hypothesis that regional TCRs recognize regional mutations. Only around 15 patients were included in comparisons of baseline and follow-up blood repertoires. Ubiquitous expanded tumor TCRs were detected in blood more often at tumor resection than at routine follow-up.

Libraries came from 5' RACE. Sequencing took place on a NextSeq 500. In the TCR library protocol, a unique molecular identifier was attached to each TCR cDNA molecule so that PCR and sequencing errors could be corrected. In the authors' own workflow: TCR identification, UMI-based error correction and CDR3 extraction were performed with Decombinator tools. Expanded TCRs were defined as those above a frequency of 2 per 1,000, corresponding to the top 1% of the tumor frequency distribution. Each repertoire was subsampled 100 times to 5,000 TCRs, after which Renyi diversity was computed with the R vegan package. CDR3 similarity networks were constructed using string-kernel similarity of amino acid triplets, with links drawn between CDR3s whose pairwise similarity was above 0.82. Clones were called with MiXCR by TCRdb after fastp trimmed the public reads at Q25, and only in-frame beta chains were retained. Merged by CDR3 protein, the rows form single entries marked with the most common genes and DNA. V and J calls and clone size were set by TCRdb, not the authors. This sample is represented by under 150,000 distinct CDR3 sequences; 10% to 14% of them were singletons. The top ten clonotypes cover around 24% of the sample.

The time point label, read with the paper, signifies: blood at routine non-recurrence follow-up after resection. TCR sequencing used whole RNA extracted from tumor and nontumor lung tissue, or from cryopreserved PBMC samples, without cell sorting. Only patients with enough RNA available from two or more tumor regions were chosen for TCR sequencing. At least ten counts were recorded for this clonotype. There is no known antigen for this receptor. Nothing much larger sits one base from this clone, and base qualities are not available. The CDR3 numbers 16 residues from cysteine through phenylalanine. Here the CDR3 DNA is all that survives: 48 bases in frame from base 1. Trimming takes 2 bases from V and 1 base from J, and the germline ends sit 12 bases apart. Based on the germline V gene, the CDR1 and CDR2 sequences are MDHEN and SYDVKM.

The V gene is TRBV28 and the J gene is TRBJ1-5, with TRBD1 as a weak D call on 5 bases. The sequenced sample was PBMCs, obtained at follow-up. The sequence derives from a female donor with early-stage non-small cell lung cancer. Here is the DNA: TGTGCCAGCAGTTTAATTGAAGGGGTCAGCAATCAGCCCCAGCATTTT. Translation gives CASSLIEGVSNQPQHF. Reference TRBV28 and TRBJ1-5 genes cover what lies past the CDR3, so the full variable domain is DVKVTQSSRYLVKRTGEKVFLECVQDMDHENMFWYRQDPGLGLRLIYFSYDVKMKEKGDIPEGYSVSREKKERFSLILESASTNQTSMYLCASSLIEGVSNQPQHFGDGTRLSIL.